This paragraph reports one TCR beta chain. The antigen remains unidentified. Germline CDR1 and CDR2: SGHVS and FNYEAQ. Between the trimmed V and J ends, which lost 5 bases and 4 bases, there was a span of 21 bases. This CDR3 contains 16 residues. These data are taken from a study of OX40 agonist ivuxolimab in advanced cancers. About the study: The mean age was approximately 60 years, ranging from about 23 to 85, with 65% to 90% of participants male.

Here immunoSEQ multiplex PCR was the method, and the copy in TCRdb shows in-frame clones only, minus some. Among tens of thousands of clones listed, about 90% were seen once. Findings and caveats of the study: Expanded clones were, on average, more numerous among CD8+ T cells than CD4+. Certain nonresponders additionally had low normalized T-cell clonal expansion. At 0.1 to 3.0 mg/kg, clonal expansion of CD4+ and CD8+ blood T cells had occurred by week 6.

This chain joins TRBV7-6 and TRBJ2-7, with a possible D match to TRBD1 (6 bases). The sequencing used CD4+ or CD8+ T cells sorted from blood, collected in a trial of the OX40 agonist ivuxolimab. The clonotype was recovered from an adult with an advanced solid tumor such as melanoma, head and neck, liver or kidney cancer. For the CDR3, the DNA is TGTGCCAGCAGCCCCACAACAGGGACCGTAGTTTACGAGCAGTACTTC. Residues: CASSPTTGTVVYEQYF.